What follows are 27 T cell receptor beta chains derived from one specimen sequenced in a study of cytomegalovirus exposure and HLA in healthy donors. Assay used: immunoSEQ multiplex PCR; TCRdb lists only in-frame clones, some missing. Here the sample spans about 360,000 clones, roughly 90% being singletons. The sequenced sample consisted of PBMCs. These receptors originate from a woman aged 18-29 years in good health and CMV-seronegative.

This chain joins TRBV9 and TRBJ2-3; 7 bases are a match to TRBD1. Germline V gene sequence: CDR1 SGDLS, CDR2 YYNGEE. The CDR3 has 15 amino acids. Unmatched junction bases numbered 12, after V lost 3 bases and J lost 8 bases. CDR3 sequence reads: CASSEGDSSWGTQYF. CDR3 sequence (DNA): TGTGCCAGCAGCGAGGGGGACAGCTCTTGGGGTACGCAGTATTTT. Full variable domain (outside the CDR3, taken from reference TRBV9 and TRBJ2-3): DSGVTQTPKHLITATGQRVTLRCSPRSGDLSVYWYQQSLDQGLQFLIQYYNGEERAKGNILERFSAQQFPDLHSELNLSSLELGDSALYFCASSEGDSSWGTQYFGPGTRLTVL.

The chain has TRBV10-2 and TRBJ2-3; the D gene is possibly TRBD1 (6 bases). Germline values: CDR1 WSHSY, CDR2 SAAADI. The V end lost 6 bases, the J end lost 2 bases, and 15 bases lay between the germline ends. CDR3 length: 15 amino acids. The CDR3 loop is CASSGQTRSTDTQYF. CDR3 sequence (DNA): TGCGCCAGCAGCGGACAGACCCGGTCCACAGATACGCAGTATTTT.

V usage is TRBV5-1 and J usage is TRBJ1-2; D is undetermined. Deletions cut 0 bases from V and 0 bases from J, with 9 bases between. CDR3 length: 15 amino acids. CDR1 SGHRS and CDR2 YFSETQ come from the germline V gene. The CDR3 DNA reads as TGCGCCAGCAGCTTGGACGGCAGGTCTAACTATGGCTACACCTTC. Residues: CASSLDGRSNYGYTF.

The chain couples TRBV6-5 to TRBJ2-5; D is ambiguous. V lost 6 bases and J lost 5, with 16 bases in between. CDR1 and CDR2 from the germline V gene are MNHEY and SVGAGI. The CDR3 has 14 residues. In nucleotides, the CDR3 is TGTGCCAGCAGCCCCGCTCGCAGGTGGGAGACCCAGTACTTC. It specifies CASSPARRWETQYF.

The chain recombines TRBV6-5 with TRBJ1-1; D not certain. This CDR3 is built from 13 residues. V was pared by 6 bases and J by 0 bases, with 8 bases between. Germline-derived CDR1 and CDR2 are MNHEY and SVGAGI. DNA of the CDR3: TGTGCCAGCAGCCTGTATATGAACACTGAAGCTTTCTTT. Amino acid sequence: CASSLYMNTEAFF.

The chain carries TRBV5-1 and TRBJ2-5, with D possibly TRBD2 on 5 matching bases. The germline V gene has CDR1 SGHRS and CDR2 YFSETQ. The CDR3 totals 14 residues. The V end was cut by 3 bases, the J end by 2 bases, with 11 bases between. The CDR3 loop reads CASSSSQIQETQYF. CDR3 coding DNA: TGCGCCAGCAGCTCTAGCCAGATTCAAGAGACCCAGTACTTC. Together with reference TRBV5-1 and TRBJ2-5, the CDR3 gives the full variable domain: KAGVTQTPRYLIKTRGQQVTLSCSPISGHRSVSWYQQTPGQGLQFLFEYFSETQRNKGNFPGRFSGRQFSNSRSEMNVSTLELGDSALYLCASSSSQIQETQYFGPGTRLLVL.

Here the CDR3 reads CASRPGGGPLYEQYF. The CDR3 region has the DNA TGTGCCAGCAGGCCCGGCGGGGGCCCTTTATACGAGCAGTACTTC. This chain joins TRBV7-9 and TRBJ2-7, with a possible D match to TRBD2 (7 bases). V was shortened by 6 bases and J by 4 bases, with 19 bases between the two germline ends. Germline V gene sequence: CDR1 SEHNR, CDR2 FQNEAQ (reference sequence). The CDR3 is 15 residues long.

This clone turned up a few times. The V and J genes are TRBV18 and TRBJ1-6; 7 bases agree with TRBD1. CDR1 is KGHSH, CDR2 LQKENI, per germline. CDR3 length equals 14 residues. J lost 9 bases, V lost 2 bases, and 4 bases had no gene match. CDR3 region: CASSPTGESSPLHF. The CDR3 DNA follows: TGTGCCAGCTCACCAACAGGGGAGAGTTCACCCCTCCACTTT.

V usage is TRBV28 and J usage is TRBJ2-1, with TRBD2 identical over 13 bases. The V gene end was trimmed by 1 base and the J gene end by 0 bases; junction bases not matched to a gene: 3. The CDR3 sequence is 18 residues long. The germline V gene has CDR1 MDHEN and CDR2 SYDVKM. For the CDR3, the DNA is TGTGCCAGCAGTTTATTGGGACTAGCGGGGACCTCCTACAATGAGCAGTTCTTC. Translating gives CASSLLGLAGTSYNEQFF. The full variable domain, with the rest looked up from reference TRBV28 and TRBJ2-1, is DVKVTQSSRYLVKRTGEKVFLECVQDMDHENMFWYRQDPGLGLRLIYFSYDVKMKEKGDIPEGYSVSREKKERFSLILESASTNQTSMYLCASSLLGLAGTSYNEQFFGPGTRLTVL.

The rearrangement links TRBV2 to TRBJ1-1, with D possibly matching TRBD1 (6 bases). Germline V gene data show CDR1 as SNHLY and CDR2 as FYNNEI. The V end was cut by 6 bases, the J end by 6 bases, with 14 bases between. This CDR3 is built from 13 residues. The CDR3 DNA follows: TGTGCCAGCAGCGCAGGGGTAGCCCCTGAAGCTTTCTTT. This sequence encodes CASSAGVAPEAFF.

The chain joins TRBV7-9 to TRBJ2-2; tentatively, D is TRBD2 (6 bases). Per the germline V gene, CDR1 is SEHNR and CDR2 is FQNEAQ (reference sequence). V lost 5 bases, J lost 5 bases, and 24 bases lay in between. This CDR3 region has 18 residues. The CDR3 spells CASSRLLFLEGRTGELFF. The CDR3 DNA reads TGTGCCAGCAGCCGCCTGCTCTTTCTTGAGGGGAGGACCGGGGAGCTGTTTTTT.

This clone has just a few counts. CDR3 in DNA: TGTGCCAGCAGCATCCATGGAGGGATCTATGGCTACACCTTC. Encoded protein: CASSIHGGIYGYTF. The chain is built from TRBV9 and TRBJ1-2; D gene ambiguous. The CDR3 loop spans 14 amino acids. Trimming stripped 4 bases from V and 4 bases from J, with 14 bases between. Germline V gene data show CDR1 as SGDLS and CDR2 as YYNGEE.

The CDR3 nucleotides are TGTGCCAGCAGTTGGAGAGGGGGAGGGAATGAAAAACTGTTTTTT. It translates to CASSWRGGGNEKLFF. The chain has TRBV2 and TRBJ1-4; D might be TRBD1 (6 bases). This CDR3 comprises 15 residues. From germline, CDR1 is SNHLY and CDR2 FYNNEI. V gave up 5 bases and J gave up 5 bases, with 15 bases separating them.

The chain links TRBV18 to TRBJ2-5; no clear D. From germline, CDR1 is KGHSH and CDR2 LQKENI. Trimming pared 2 bases from V and 3 bases from J, leaving 7 bases between. The CDR3 is 13 amino acids. CDR3 sequence (DNA): TGTGCCAGCTCACCATTCCCCGAAGAGACCCAGTACTTC. This encodes CASSPFPEETQYF.

The chain couples TRBV7-7 to TRBJ2-1; a weak D match, TRBD2 (5 bases). The germline gives CDR1 SSHAT, CDR2 FNYEAQ (reference sequence). This CDR3 comprises 17 residues. V dropped 5 bases and J dropped 0 bases, with 17 bases sitting between them. The CDR3 region is CASSQSPSGSSYNEQFF. The CDR3 DNA reads as TGTGCCAGCAGCCAGAGTCCCAGCGGAAGCTCCTACAATGAGCAGTTCTTC.

V gene TRBV6-1 combines with J gene TRBJ2-5, with 7 bases identical to TRBD1. Trimming at V came to 2 bases and at J to 1 base, leaving 4 bases not matched to a gene. This CDR3 is 15 amino acids long. Germline CDR1 MNHNS, CDR2 SASEGT. The CDR3 DNA reads as TGTGCCAGCAGTGAAAGGGGACAGCGCCAAGAGACCCAGTACTTC. This encodes CASSERGQRQETQYF.

V usage is TRBV18 and J usage is TRBJ2-3, with 7 bases fitting TRBD2. The germline gives CDR1 KGHSH, CDR2 LQKENI. Trimming took 3 bases from V and 2 from J; bases not matched to a gene: 11. This CDR3 spans 17 amino acids. The CDR3 is CASSPSGPAGFTDTQYF. CDR3 bases: TGTGCCAGCTCACCGTCGGGTCCAGCGGGATTCACAGATACGCAGTATTTT.

This chain uses TRBV5-1 with TRBJ1-1; D is ambiguous. The germline V and J ends were trimmed by 0 bases and 1 base, with 7 bases remaining between them. Per germline, CDR1 SGHRS and CDR2 YFSETQ. The CDR3 covers 14 residues. The CDR3 loop reads CASSLAIRNTEAFF. CDR3 coding DNA: TGCGCCAGCAGCTTGGCAATCAGGAACACTGAAGCTTTCTTT.

The chain carries TRBV18 and TRBJ2-7; tentative D call: TRBD1 (5 bases). Trimming shortened V by 3 bases and J by 6 bases, and 12 bases separated the two germline ends. This CDR3 region has 13 residues. Germline CDR1 is KGHSH and CDR2 is LQKENI. The CDR3 sequence: CASSPGRETEQYF. CDR3 DNA sequence: TGTGCCAGCTCACCGGGCAGGGAAACCGAGCAGTACTTC.

The CDR3 sequence is CASSFPRAYYGYTF. The CDR3 nucleotides read TGTGCCAGCAGTTTCCCCAGGGCATACTATGGCTACACCTTC. This chain connects TRBV28 to TRBJ1-2; TRBD1 is a possible D gene (5 bases). This CDR3 spans 14 amino acids. Trimming took off 3 bases at V and 3 bases at J, with 11 bases between the two ends. Germline V gives CDR1 MDHEN, CDR2 SYDVKM.

This chain uses TRBV19 with TRBJ1-1; TRBD1 aligns across 11 bases. Germline assignment: CDR1 LNHDA and CDR2 SQIVND (reference sequence). The V gene end was trimmed by 5 bases and the J gene end by 3 bases; junction bases not matched to a gene: 5. The CDR3 loop spans 15 amino acids. CDR3 loop: CASSARTGGDTEAFF. The DNA of the CDR3 is TGTGCCAGTAGTGCCCGGACAGGGGGCGACACTGAAGCTTTCTTT.

This rearrangement joins TRBV10-3 to TRBJ2-5, with D maybe TRBD1 (6 bases). CDR3 length: 11 residues. In germline, CDR1 is ENHRY, CDR2 SYGVKD. V lost 10 bases and J lost 5, with 11 bases in between. CDR3 region: CATGDRETQYF. The CDR3 bases are TGTGCCACAGGGGACCGGGAGACCCAGTACTTC.

V gene TRBV6-1 combines with J gene TRBJ1-2, with 8 bases fitting TRBD1. V trimming: 5 bases; J trimming: 6 bases; junction bases outside the gene matches: 5. Germline V gene sequence: CDR1 MNHNS, CDR2 SASEGT. The CDR3 contains 13 residues. Written as DNA, the CDR3 is TGTGCCAGCAGTAGGGGACAGGAGCATGGCTACACCTTC. Encoded protein: CASSRGQEHGYTF.

The gene calls are TRBV7-6 and TRBJ2-5, with no clear D. CDR1 SGHVS and CDR2 FNYEAQ come from the germline V gene. The V end was cut by 4 bases, the J end by 5 bases, with 5 bases between. The CDR3 length is 11 residues. The CDR3 is CASSSYETQYF. DNA for the CDR3: TGTGCCAGCAGCTCCTACGAGACCCAGTACTTC.

This sequence joins TRBV4-1 and TRBJ2-5; TRBD2 aligns across 10 bases. Germline trimming cut 1 base from V and 4 bases from J; bases unmatched to any gene: 12. The CDR3 is made up of 18 amino acids. The germline V gene has CDR1 MGHRA and CDR2 YSYEKL. Written as DNA, the CDR3 is TGCGCCAGCAGCCAAGGGTCCCAGCGGGGGGGCAGTTTAGAGACCCAGTACTTC. It is translated as CASSQGSQRGGSLETQYF.

This chain joins TRBV11-2 and TRBJ2-7; tentative D call: TRBD1 (6 bases). The CDR3 is made up of 17 amino acids. V dropped 1 base and J dropped 2 bases, with 18 bases sitting between them. The germline V gene encodes CDR1 SGHAT and CDR2 FQNNGV. CDR3 bases: TGTGCCAGCAGCTTAGCGGTAAAGGGACACCTACCCTACGAGCAGTACTTC. Amino acid sequence: CASSLAVKGHLPYEQYF.

This clone is a singleton in its sample. V is TRBV5-4 and J is TRBJ2-3; weak D call: TRBD2 (7 bases). Per the germline V gene, CDR1 is SGHNT and CDR2 is YYREEE (reference sequence). The V end was cut by 3 bases, the J end by 7 bases, with 27 bases between. CDR3 length: 18 residues. The CDR3 reads CASSSLGGLSPGANTQYF. In DNA, the CDR3 is TGTGCCAGCAGCTCCCTCGGGGGGCTATCCCCGGGAGCGAATACGCAGTATTTT.